This is a list of T cell receptor beta chains from one sample in a study of shared clonotypes between healthy human individuals. The table came from immunoSEQ multiplex PCR; TCRdb's copy has only in-frame clones and leaves some out. This sample has around 2.5 million clones; under 95% occur once, and the top ten carry 0.35% to 0.45%. Sequencing used naive CD4+ T cells from PBMCs. Every receptor here comes from a young man in good health. Some clones in this sample may be carry-over from other donors' samples. The CDR3 runs from the conserved cysteine through the conserved F or W. The D gene is left open where the match is weak.

d_gene | j_gene | v_gene | CDR3aa | CDR3nt
TRBD2 | TRBJ2-7 | TRBV18 | CASSPGGKAYEQYF | TGTGCCAGCTCACCGGGAGGGAAAGCCTACGAGCAGTACTTC
. | TRBJ2-2 | TRBV6-6 | CASKPQSSGELFF | TGTGCCAGCAAGCCACAGTCCTCCGGGGAGCTGTTTTTT
. | TRBJ2-3 | TRBV9 | CASSAGEDTQYF | TGTGCCAGCAGCGCAGGGGAAGATACGCAGTATTTT
TRBD2 | TRBJ2-1 | TRBV29-1 | CSGSGSGRVYNEQFF | TGCAGCGGTTCGGGTAGCGGGAGGGTCTACAATGAGCAGTTCTTC
. | TRBJ1-1 | TRBV19 | CASSIRENTEAFF | TGTGCCAGTAGTATCCGGGAGAACACTGAAGCTTTCTTT
TRBD1 | TRBJ2-2 | TRBV5-1 | CASSFPLPDRARNTGELFF | TGCGCCAGCAGCTTCCCATTACCCGACAGGGCCCGGAACACCGGGGAGCTGTTTTTT
TRBD2 | TRBJ2-5 | TRBV2 | CASSETSGKETQYF | TGTGCCAGCAGTGAAACTAGCGGGAAAGAGACCCAGTACTTC
. | TRBJ2-5 | TRBV15 | CATSGRFSRGGTQYF | TGTGCCACCAGCGGTCGATTCTCCCGGGGTGGGACCCAGTACTTC
TRBD2 | TRBJ2-7 | TRBV5-1 | CASSLLVSGSSEQYF | TGCGCCAGCAGCTTGTTGGTTAGCGGGAGTTCCGAGCAGTACTTC
TRBD1 | TRBJ1-5 | TRBV27 | CATRDRGHWRDQPQHF | TGTGCCACCCGGGACAGGGGGCATTGGCGGGATCAGCCCCAGCATTTT
. | TRBJ2-1 | TRBV30 | CAWSPGVVSFF | TGTGCCTGGAGTCCAGGAGTTGTGTCGTTCTTC
. | TRBJ1-2 | TRBV6-5 | CASTFVGDYGYTF | TGTGCCAGCACGTTCGTGGGGGACTATGGCTACACCTTC
TRBD2 | TRBJ2-7 | TRBV6-5 | CASSSETSGGPFGQYF | TGTGCCAGCAGTTCCGAAACTAGCGGGGGGCCCTTTGGGCAGTACTTC
. | TRBJ2-2 | TRBV15 | CATSRARGAGELFF | TGTGCCACCAGCAGAGCCCGGGGTGCCGGGGAGCTGTTTTTT
TRBD1 | TRBJ1-3 | TRBV18 | CASSPRGRRNTIYF | TGTGCCAGCTCCCCGAGGGGGCGACGAAACACCATATATTTT
. | TRBJ1-4 | TRBV28 | CATKGRGGEKLFF | TGTGCCACGAAGGGGAGGGGCGGTGAAAAACTGTTTTTT